This T cell receptor (beta chain) was recorded in a study of cytomegalovirus exposure and HLA in healthy donors. For this clone: Its antigen is not known. Compared with germline, one end of the junction differs, possibly owing to a read error.

In the PCR, 60 Vbeta and 13 Jbeta primers were used. Methods used by the authors: Later reanalysis found about 78 million unique TCR beta chains, roughly 10 million of them shared. Clones were sequenced by immunoSEQ multiplex PCR, and TCRdb holds only the in-frame ones, with some missing. Clonal size and the V and J genes are those of that table, whereas D and trimming came from the DNA. This sample has around 170,000 clones, with over 70% found just once. This CDR3 region has 14 residues. Germline V gives CDR1 LNHDA, CDR2 SQIVND (reference sequence). Study-wide results and limits: A later analysis showed that HLA-associated TCR beta chains had undergone more clonal expansion than equally common others. V- and J-gene trimming in TCR beta was tied to a missense DCLRE1C variant by an analysis performed later. According to the study, 150 to 200 TCR beta chains were cytomegalovirus-associated.

This clonotype was obtained from a man between 18 and 35 years old in good health and CMV-seronegative. Sequencing input: PBMCs. J is TRBJ2-1 and V is TRBV19; tentative D call: TRBD2 (5 bases). The CDR3 is CASSVELVGNEQFF. The DNA of the CDR3 is TGTGCCAGTAGTGTAGAACTAGTGGGTAATGAGCAGTTCTTC. The entire variable domain, with the rest obtained from reference TRBV19 and TRBJ2-1, is as follows: DGGITQSPKYLFRKEGQNVTLSCEQNLNHDAMYWYRQDPGQGLRLIYYSQIVNDFQKGDIAEGYSVSREKKESFPLTVTSAQKNPTAFYLCASSVELVGNEQFFGPGTRLTVL.